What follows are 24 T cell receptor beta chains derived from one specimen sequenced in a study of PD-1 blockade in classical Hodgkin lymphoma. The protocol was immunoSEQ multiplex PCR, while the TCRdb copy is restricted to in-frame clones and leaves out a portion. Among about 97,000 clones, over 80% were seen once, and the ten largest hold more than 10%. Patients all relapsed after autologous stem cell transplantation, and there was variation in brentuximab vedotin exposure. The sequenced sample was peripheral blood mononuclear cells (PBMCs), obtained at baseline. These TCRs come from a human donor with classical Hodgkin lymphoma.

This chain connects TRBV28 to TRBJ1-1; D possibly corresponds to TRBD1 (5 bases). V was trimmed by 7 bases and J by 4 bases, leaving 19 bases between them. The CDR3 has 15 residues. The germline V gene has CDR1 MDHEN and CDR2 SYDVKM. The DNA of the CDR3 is TGTGCCAGCACCTTGGGGGGAGGAATGGGCACTGAAGCTTTCTTT. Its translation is CASTLGGGMGTEAFF.

DNA of the CDR3: TGTGCCAGCAGCCCCGGGAGTAAGGGGACCGGGGAGCTGTTTTTT. Translation: CASSPGSKGTGELFF. The chain is built from TRBV7-3 and TRBJ2-2; D may be TRBD2 (6 bases). This CDR3 has 15 amino acids. Trimming took 5 bases from V and 5 from J, leaving 15 bases between them. The germline V gene encodes CDR1 SGHTA and CDR2 FQGTGA.

CDR3 DNA: TGTGCCAGTAGTAGCCAGACTAGCGGGACTAACTACAATGAGCAGTTCTTC. It codes for CASSSQTSGTNYNEQFF. V and J are TRBV19 and TRBJ2-1; TRBD2 agrees at 11 bases. V shed 4 bases and J 3 bases; nucleotides not matched to a gene: 8. Germline V lookup: CDR1 LNHDA, CDR2 SQIVND (reference sequence). The CDR3 sequence is 17 residues long. The entire variable domain, with the rest obtained from reference TRBV19 and TRBJ2-1, is as follows: DGGITQSPKYLFRKEGQNVTLSCEQNLNHDAMYWYRQDPGQGLRLIYYSQIVNDFQKGDIAEGYSVSREKKESFPLTVTSAQKNPTAFYLCASSSQTSGTNYNEQFFGPGTRLTVL.

CDR3 in amino acids: CASSPDISNEKLFF. The DNA for the CDR3 is TGTGCCAGCAGCCCGGATATCTCTAATGAAAAACTGTTTTTT. The chain is built from TRBV5-4 and TRBJ1-4, with D unclear. The V end lost 4 bases, the J end lost 3 bases, and 10 bases lay between the germline ends. The CDR3 is 14 amino acids. Germline V lookup: CDR1 SGHNT, CDR2 YYREEE (reference sequence).

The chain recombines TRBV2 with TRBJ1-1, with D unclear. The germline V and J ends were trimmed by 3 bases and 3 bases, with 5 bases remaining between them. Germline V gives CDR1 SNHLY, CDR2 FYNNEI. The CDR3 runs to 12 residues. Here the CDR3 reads CASSDEYTEAFF. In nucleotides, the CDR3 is TGTGCCAGCAGTGATGAGTACACTGAAGCTTTCTTT.

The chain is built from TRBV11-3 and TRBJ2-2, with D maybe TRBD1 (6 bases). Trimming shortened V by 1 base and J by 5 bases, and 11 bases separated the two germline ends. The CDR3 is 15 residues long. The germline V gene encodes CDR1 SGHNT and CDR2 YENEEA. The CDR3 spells CASSLGGRGTGELFF. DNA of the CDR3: TGTGCCAGCAGCTTAGGGGGGCGTGGTACCGGGGAGCTGTTTTTT.

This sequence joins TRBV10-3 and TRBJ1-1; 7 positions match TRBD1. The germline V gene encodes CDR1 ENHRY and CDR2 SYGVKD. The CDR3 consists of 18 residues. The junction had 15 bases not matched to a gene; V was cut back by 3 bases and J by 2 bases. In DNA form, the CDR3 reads TGTGCCATCAGTGATCTAAACAGGGGACTCTTAGGAAACACTGAAGCTTTCTTT. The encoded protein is CAISDLNRGLLGNTEAFF.

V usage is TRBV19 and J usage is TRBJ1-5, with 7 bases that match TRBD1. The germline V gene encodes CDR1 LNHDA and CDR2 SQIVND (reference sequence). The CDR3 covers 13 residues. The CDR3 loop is CAANRDRYQPQHF. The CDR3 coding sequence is TGTGCAGCTAACCGGGACAGATATCAGCCCCAGCATTTT.

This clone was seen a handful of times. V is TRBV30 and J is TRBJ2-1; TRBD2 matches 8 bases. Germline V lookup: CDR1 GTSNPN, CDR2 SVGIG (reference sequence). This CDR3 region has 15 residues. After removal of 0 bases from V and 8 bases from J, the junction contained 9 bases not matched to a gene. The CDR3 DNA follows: TGTGCCTGGAGTGTAATGGTAGCGGGACGGGATGAGCAGTTCTTC. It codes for CAWSVMVAGRDEQFF.

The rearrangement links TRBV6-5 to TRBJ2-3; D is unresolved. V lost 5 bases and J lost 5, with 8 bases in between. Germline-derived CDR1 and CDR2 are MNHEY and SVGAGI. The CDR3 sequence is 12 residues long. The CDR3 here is CASSGNVDTQYF. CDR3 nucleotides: TGTGCCAGCAGTGGGAATGTAGATACGCAGTATTTT.

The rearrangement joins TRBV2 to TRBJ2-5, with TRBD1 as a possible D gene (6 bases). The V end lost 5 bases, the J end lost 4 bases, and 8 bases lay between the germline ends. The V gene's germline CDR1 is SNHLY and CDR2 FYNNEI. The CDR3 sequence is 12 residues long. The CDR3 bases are TGTGCCAGCAGTAGAGGGGGAGAGACCCAGTACTTC. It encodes CASSRGGETQYF.

The chain's CDR3 is CASSPDRKETQYF. For the CDR3, the DNA is TGTGCCAGCAGCCCCGACAGAAAAGAGACCCAGTACTTC. The V gene is TRBV7-8, the J gene TRBJ2-5; possible D gene TRBD1, 5 bases. CDR1 SGHVS and CDR2 FQNEAQ come from the germline V gene. The CDR3 has 13 residues. The V end lost 5 bases, the J end lost 3 bases, and 10 bases lay between the germline ends. Looking up the rest from reference TRBV7-8 and TRBJ2-5 gives the full variable domain: GAGVSQSPRYKVAKRGQDVALRCDPISGHVSLFWYQQALGQGPEFLTYFQNEAQLDKSGLPSDRFFAERPEGSVSTLKIQRTQQEDSAVYLCASSPDRKETQYFGPGTRLLVL.

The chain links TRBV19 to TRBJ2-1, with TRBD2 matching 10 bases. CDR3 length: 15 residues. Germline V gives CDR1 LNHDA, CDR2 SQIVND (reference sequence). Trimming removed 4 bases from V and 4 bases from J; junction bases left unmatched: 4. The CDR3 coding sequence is TGTGCCAGTAGTACTAGCGGGAGACTTTACAATGAGCAGTTCTTC. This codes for CASSTSGRLYNEQFF.

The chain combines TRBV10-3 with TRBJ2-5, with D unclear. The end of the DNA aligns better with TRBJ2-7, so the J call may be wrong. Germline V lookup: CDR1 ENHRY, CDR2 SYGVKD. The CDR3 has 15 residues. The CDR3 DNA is TGTGCCATCAGGGATAGGGATCTTGGCTCCTACGAGCAGTACTTC. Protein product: CAIRDRDLGSYEQYF.

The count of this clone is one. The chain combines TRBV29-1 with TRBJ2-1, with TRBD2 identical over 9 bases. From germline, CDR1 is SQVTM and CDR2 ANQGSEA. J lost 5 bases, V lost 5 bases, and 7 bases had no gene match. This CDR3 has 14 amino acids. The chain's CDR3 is CSVRLAGPNNEQFF. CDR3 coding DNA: TGCAGCGTTCGCCTAGCGGGACCCAACAATGAGCAGTTCTTC.

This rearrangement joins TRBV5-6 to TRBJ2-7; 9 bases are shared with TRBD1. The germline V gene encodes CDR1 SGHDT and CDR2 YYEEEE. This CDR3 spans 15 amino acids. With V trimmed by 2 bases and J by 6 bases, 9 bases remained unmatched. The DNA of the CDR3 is TGTGCCAGCAGCTTCATACAGGGGGCACCCCCCGAGCAGTACTTC. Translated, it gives CASSFIQGAPPEQYF.

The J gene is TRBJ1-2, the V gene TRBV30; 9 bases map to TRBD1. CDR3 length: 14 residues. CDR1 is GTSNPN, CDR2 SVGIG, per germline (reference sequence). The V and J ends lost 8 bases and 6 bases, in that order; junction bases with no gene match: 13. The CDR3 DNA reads TGTGCCGGGGCGCACCTACAGGGGGCAGATGGCTACACCTTC. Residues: CAGAHLQGADGYTF. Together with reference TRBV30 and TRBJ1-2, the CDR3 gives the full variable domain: SQTIHQWPATLVQPVGSPLSLECTVEGTSNPNLYWYRQAAGRGLQLLFYSVGIGQISSEVPQNLSASRPQDRQFILSSKKLLLSDSGFYLCAGAHLQGADGYTFGSGTRLTVV.

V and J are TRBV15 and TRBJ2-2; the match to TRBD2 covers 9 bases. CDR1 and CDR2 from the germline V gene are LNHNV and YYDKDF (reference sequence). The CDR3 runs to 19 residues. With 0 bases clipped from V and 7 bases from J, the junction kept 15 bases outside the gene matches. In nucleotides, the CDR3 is TGTGCCACCAGCAGAGATCCGGTGGCGGTAGCGGGAGTGGGCGGGGAGCTGTTTTTT. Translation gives CATSRDPVAVAGVGGELFF.

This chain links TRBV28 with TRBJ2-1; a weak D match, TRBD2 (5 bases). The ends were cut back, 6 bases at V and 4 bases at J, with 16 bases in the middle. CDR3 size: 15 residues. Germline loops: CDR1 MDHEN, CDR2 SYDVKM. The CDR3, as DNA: TGTGCCAGCAGGGGCCAACTAACTAGGTACAATGAGCAGTTCTTC. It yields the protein CASRGQLTRYNEQFF.

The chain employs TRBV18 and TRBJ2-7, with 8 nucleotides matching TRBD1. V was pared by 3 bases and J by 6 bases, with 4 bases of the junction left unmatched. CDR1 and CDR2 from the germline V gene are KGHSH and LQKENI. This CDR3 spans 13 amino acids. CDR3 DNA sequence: TGTGCCAGCTCACCCGTCGGACAGGGCGAGCAGTACTTC. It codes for CASSPVGQGEQYF.

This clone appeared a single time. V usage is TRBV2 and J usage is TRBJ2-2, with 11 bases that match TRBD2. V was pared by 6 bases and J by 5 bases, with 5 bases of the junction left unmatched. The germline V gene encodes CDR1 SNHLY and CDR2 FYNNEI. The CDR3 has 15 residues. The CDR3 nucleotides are TGTGCCAGCAGAATGGGACTAGCGGCAACCGGGGAGCTGTTTTTT. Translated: CASRMGLAATGELFF.

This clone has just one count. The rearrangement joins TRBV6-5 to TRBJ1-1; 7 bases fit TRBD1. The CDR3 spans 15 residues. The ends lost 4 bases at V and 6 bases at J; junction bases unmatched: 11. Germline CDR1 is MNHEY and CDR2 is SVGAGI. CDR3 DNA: TGTGCCAGCAGTTTGACCAAGGGGGCCGGGGCTGAAGCTTTCTTT. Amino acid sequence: CASSLTKGAGAEAFF.

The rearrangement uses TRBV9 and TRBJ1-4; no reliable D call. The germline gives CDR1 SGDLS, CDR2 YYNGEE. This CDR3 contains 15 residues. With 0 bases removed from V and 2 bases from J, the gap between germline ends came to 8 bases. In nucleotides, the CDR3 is TGTGCCAGCAGCGTAGTCGGCGGGACTAATGAAAAACTGTTTTTT. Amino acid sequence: CASSVVGGTNEKLFF. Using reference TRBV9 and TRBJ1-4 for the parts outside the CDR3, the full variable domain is DSGVTQTPKHLITATGQRVTLRCSPRSGDLSVYWYQQSLDQGLQFLIQYYNGEERAKGNILERFSAQQFPDLHSELNLSSLELGDSALYFCASSVVGGTNEKLFFGSGTQLSVL.

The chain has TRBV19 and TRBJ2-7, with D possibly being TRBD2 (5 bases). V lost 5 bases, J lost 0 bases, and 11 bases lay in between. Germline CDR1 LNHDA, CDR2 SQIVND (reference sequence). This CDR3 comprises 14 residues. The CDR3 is CASSSRTGSYEQYF. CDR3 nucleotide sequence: TGTGCCAGTAGTTCGAGGACTGGCTCCTACGAGCAGTACTTC.